This T cell receptor beta chain originates from a study of blood T cell repertoires in COVID-19. The CDR3 consists of 11 residues. The V end lost 5 bases, the J end lost 8 bases, and 7 bases lay between the germline ends. Germline assignment: CDR1 SGHNT and CDR2 YENEEA. Profiled with immunoSEQ multiplex PCR; TCRdb holds only in-frame clones, not every one. The table includes hundreds of thousands of clones, 70% to 90% detected once. Material: PBMCs or T cells enriched from blood (not recorded which). The TCR originated in a woman between 50 and 59 years old with acute COVID-19. The chain employs TRBV11-3 and TRBJ2-1; D may be TRBD2 (5 bases). CDR3 coding DNA: TGTGCCAGCAGCCAAGCGGATGAGCAGTTCTTC. The encoded protein is CASSQADEQFF.